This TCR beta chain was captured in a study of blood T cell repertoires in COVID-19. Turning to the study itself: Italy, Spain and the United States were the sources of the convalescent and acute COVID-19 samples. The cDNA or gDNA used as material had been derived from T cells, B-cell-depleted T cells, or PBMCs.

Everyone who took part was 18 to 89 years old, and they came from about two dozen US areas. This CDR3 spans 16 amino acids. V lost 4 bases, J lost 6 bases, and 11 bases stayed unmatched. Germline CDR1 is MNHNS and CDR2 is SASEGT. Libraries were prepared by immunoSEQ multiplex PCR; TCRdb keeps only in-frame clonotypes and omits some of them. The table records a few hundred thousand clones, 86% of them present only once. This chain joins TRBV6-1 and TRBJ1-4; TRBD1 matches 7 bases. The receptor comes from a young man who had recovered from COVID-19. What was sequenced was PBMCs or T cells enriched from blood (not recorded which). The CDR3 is CASSAPRGQEYEKLFF. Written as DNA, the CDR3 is TGTGCCAGCAGTGCCCCGAGAGGACAGGAGTATGAAAAACTGTTTTTT.